Shown below are 30 T cell receptor beta chains from a single sample sequenced in a study of shared clonotypes between healthy human individuals. The protocol was immunoSEQ multiplex PCR, while the TCRdb copy is restricted to in-frame clones and leaves out a portion. The sample includes over 850,000 clones, roughly 74% of them seen just once. The sample consisted of memory CD4+ T cells from PBMCs. As to subset: CD45RA-negative fraction. These receptors were collected from a man in his late teens or twenties in good health. Some clones in this sample may be carry-over from other donors' samples.

This clone appeared a single time. The CDR3: CASSGTVGNTIYF. Written as DNA, the CDR3 is TGTGCCAGCAGCGGGACGGTTGGAAACACCATATATTTT. V is TRBV9 and J is TRBJ1-3, with unresolved D. With 3 bases removed from V and 3 bases from J, the gap between germline ends came to 7 bases. The CDR3 totals 13 residues. Germline V CDR1 and CDR2: SGDLS, YYNGEE.

The chain uses TRBV7-3 and TRBJ2-7, with D possibly TRBD1 on 5 matching bases. The CDR3 length is 13 residues. Germline values: CDR1 SGHTA, CDR2 FQGTGA. The V and J ends lost 5 bases and 0 bases respectively, with 8 bases between them. The CDR3 protein is CASSRQPSYEQYF. CDR3 nucleotides: TGTGCCAGCAGCCGACAGCCCTCCTACGAGCAGTACTTC.

This chain links TRBV18 with TRBJ2-3; TRBD1 is a possible D gene (6 bases). The germline V gene encodes CDR1 KGHSH and CDR2 LQKENI. The CDR3 is made up of 16 amino acids. V lost 5 bases and J 0 bases, leaving 15 bases between the germline ends. The CDR3 reads CASSSGQLPSTDTQYF. CDR3 sequence (DNA): TGTGCCAGCTCATCCGGACAGCTCCCCAGCACAGATACGCAGTATTTT.

The rearrangement uses TRBV27 and TRBJ1-4, with unresolved D. Per germline, CDR1 MNHEY and CDR2 SMNVEV (reference sequence). The CDR3 is made up of 15 amino acids. Trimming removed 5 bases at V and 6 bases at J, with 16 bases between. CDR3 region: CASSHAGPNYEKLFF. The CDR3 coding sequence is TGTGCCAGCAGTCACGCTGGGCCAAATTATGAAAAACTGTTTTTT.

In its sample, this clone was seen a few times. The V gene is TRBV4-1, the J gene TRBJ2-3; possible D gene TRBD2, 6 bases. V dropped 4 bases and J dropped 6 bases, with 14 bases sitting between them. Looked up from germline, CDR1 is MGHRA and CDR2 is YSYEKL. The CDR3 runs 14 residues. This CDR3 is CASSRPGVVDTQYF. In DNA, the CDR3 is TGCGCCAGCAGCCGGCCGGGAGTGGTGGATACGCAGTATTTT.

Only a few counts were recorded for this clone. This chain links TRBV5-6 with TRBJ2-7; a weak D match, TRBD2 (6 bases). Trimming left V 4 bases short and J 5 bases short, with 16 bases between. CDR3 size: 14 residues. Germline V gene sequence: CDR1 SGHDT, CDR2 YYEEEE. The CDR3 DNA reads TGTGCCAGCAGCGGGGGGTGGGATCACGACGAGCAGTACTTC. It translates to CASSGGWDHDEQYF.

The chain carries TRBV5-4 and TRBJ2-3; possibly TRBD1 or TRBD2 for D (5 bases each). Per the germline V gene, CDR1 is SGHNT and CDR2 is YYREEE (reference sequence). Trimming left V 4 bases short and J 3 bases short, with 15 bases between. The CDR3 consists of 15 residues. As DNA, the CDR3 is TGTGCCAGCAGCAACTCGAGGGGATCGACAGATACGCAGTATTTT. It specifies CASSNSRGSTDTQYF.

The genes are TRBV19 and TRBJ2-7, with a tentative D call TRBD2 (6 bases). The CDR3 is 16 residues long. CDR1 LNHDA and CDR2 SQIVND come from the germline V gene (reference sequence). Trimming pared 5 bases from V and 1 base from J, leaving 18 bases between. The CDR3 is CASSANWASDSYEQYF. The DNA for the CDR3 is TGTGCCAGTAGTGCCAATTGGGCTAGCGATTCCTACGAGCAGTACTTC.

This clone was seen a single time. This rearrangement joins TRBV11-2 to TRBJ2-7; TRBD1 aligns across 7 bases. The junction had 14 bases not matched to a gene; V was cut back by 3 bases and J by 12 bases. The germline CDR1 and CDR2 sequences are SGHAT and FQNNGV. The CDR3 has 14 amino acids. CDR3 coding DNA: TGTGCCAGCAGCTTCCCCGTAGGGGGCGCGGAACTGTACTTC. Amino acid sequence: CASSFPVGGAELYF.

The V call is TRBV28, the J call TRBJ1-4, with no clear D. The germline V gene encodes CDR1 MDHEN and CDR2 SYDVKM. Trimming pared 9 bases from V and 3 bases from J, leaving 11 bases between. The CDR3 is 13 residues long. Here the CDR3 reads CASNRAANEKLFF. The CDR3 coding sequence is TGTGCCAGTAACCGTGCAGCTAATGAAAAACTGTTTTTT.

The chain couples TRBV12-5 to TRBJ2-3; possibly TRBD1 for D (6 bases). Per germline, CDR1 LGHNT and CDR2 FRNRAP. V lost 5 bases and J lost 6, with 9 bases in between. The CDR3 contains 12 residues. CDR3 amino acids: CASGPGEDTQYF. The CDR3 DNA follows: TGTGCTAGTGGTCCAGGGGAGGATACGCAGTATTTT. Supplemented by reference TRBV12-5 and TRBJ2-3, the full variable domain reads DARVTQTPRHKVTEMGQEVTMRCQPILGHNTVFWYRQTMMQGLELLAYFRNRAPLDDSGMPKDRFSAEMPDATLATLKIQPSEPRDSAVYFCASGPGEDTQYFGPGTRLTVL.

The V and J genes are TRBV19 and TRBJ2-2; D may be TRBD1 (6 bases). The germline V and J ends were trimmed by 4 bases and 6 bases, with 9 bases remaining between them. CDR3 size: 13 residues. Germline V CDR1 and CDR2: LNHDA, SQIVND (reference sequence). The CDR3 spells CASSTYRAGELFF. The CDR3, as DNA: TGTGCCAGTAGTACCTACAGGGCCGGGGAGCTGTTTTTT.

The chain couples TRBV6-1 to TRBJ2-6; D call uncertain. CDR3 size: 14 residues. CDR1 is MNHNS, CDR2 SASEGT, per germline. The V end was cut by 5 bases, the J end by 4 bases, with 9 bases between. This chain's CDR3 is CASSTLGGANVLTF. In DNA, the CDR3 is TGTGCCAGCAGTACTCTGGGAGGGGCCAACGTCCTGACTTTC.

The V gene is TRBV6-6, the J gene TRBJ2-3; TRBD2 aligns across 16 bases. The CDR3 extends over 16 amino acids. Germline V gene sequence: CDR1 MNHNY, CDR2 SVGAGI (reference sequence). The V segment lost 6 bases and the J segment 6 bases; nucleotides outside the gene matches: 6. For the CDR3, the DNA is TGTGCCAGCAGCAGGGGACTAGCGGGAGGGTGGGATACGCAGTATTTT. Its translation is CASSRGLAGGWDTQYF.

The gene calls are TRBV4-1 and TRBJ1-4; D is uncertain. Germline loops: CDR1 MGHRA, CDR2 YSYEKL. This CDR3 spans 16 amino acids. The V end lost 0 bases, the J end lost 8 bases, and 16 bases lay between the germline ends. The CDR3 nucleotides are TGCGCCAGCAGCCAAGACTCCACTTCGTTTCCGGAAAAACTGTTTTTT. Translating gives CASSQDSTSFPEKLFF.

This clone has just a few counts. The likely explanation is a read error, given a far larger clone one base away. V and J are TRBV7-9 and TRBJ1-1; 7 bases agree with TRBD1. The CDR3 extends over 17 amino acids. Germline V gene sequence: CDR1 SEHNR, CDR2 FQNEAQ (reference sequence). Trimming took 5 bases from V and 1 from J; bases not matched to a gene: 13. In DNA, the CDR3 is TGTGCCAGCAGCCAAGGGGTGCACAGGGGAAGGAACACTGAAGCTTTCTTT. Amino acids: CASSQGVHRGRNTEAFF.

This clone appeared once. The chain has TRBV6-5 and TRBJ2-3; 10 nucleotides agree with TRBD2. The germline gives CDR1 MNHEY, CDR2 SVGAGI. The CDR3 covers 14 residues. J lost 7 bases, V lost 7 bases, and 8 bases had no gene match. The CDR3 DNA is TGTGCCAGCACCCTAGCGGGAGCGGGGAATACGCAGTATTTT. Its translation: CASTLAGAGNTQYF.

This clone appeared a few times. The chain links TRBV9 to TRBJ2-7, with D possibly being TRBD2 (5 bases). The CDR3 extends over 14 amino acids. The germline V gene encodes CDR1 SGDLS and CDR2 YYNGEE. Trimming stripped 4 bases from V and 2 bases from J, with 13 bases between. DNA for the CDR3: TGTGCCAGCAGCCCCCGGTCCGGGACCTACGAGCAGTACTTC. This gives the protein CASSPRSGTYEQYF. Based on the CDR3 plus reference TRBV9 and TRBJ2-7, the full variable domain is DSGVTQTPKHLITATGQRVTLRCSPRSGDLSVYWYQQSLDQGLQFLIQYYNGEERAKGNILERFSAQQFPDLHSELNLSSLELGDSALYFCASSPRSGTYEQYFGPGTRLTVT.

DNA of the CDR3: TGCGCCAGCAGCCGGAAACTTGAGGGACTAGCGGGAGACTGGGCAGATACGCAGTATTTT. It yields the protein CASSRKLEGLAGDWADTQYF. The chain is built from TRBV4-3 and TRBJ2-3; TRBD2 aligns across 14 bases. V dropped 4 bases and J dropped 4; count of bases not matched to a gene: 16. The CDR3 contains 20 residues. Germline-derived CDR1 and CDR2 are LGHNA and YSLEER.

The chain uses TRBV7-9 and TRBJ1-1; D is perhaps TRBD1 (5 bases). Trimming took off 5 bases at V and 0 bases at J, with 16 bases between the two ends. The CDR3 covers 16 residues. Germline loops: CDR1 SEHNR, CDR2 FQNEAQ (reference sequence). The CDR3 bases are TGTGCCAGCAGCCTATGGGTTGGGGGTGTGAACACTGAAGCTTTCTTT. This translates into CASSLWVGGVNTEAFF.

This chain joins TRBV10-3 and TRBJ2-3; D might be TRBD2 (6 bases). The germline V gene encodes CDR1 ENHRY and CDR2 SYGVKD. V shed 9 bases and J shed 0 bases, with 16 bases lying between them. The CDR3 is 15 amino acids. CDR3 sequence: CAIAGSPLSTDTQYF. The CDR3 DNA follows: TGTGCCATAGCCGGGAGCCCTCTTAGCACAGATACGCAGTATTTT.

The rearrangement links TRBV7-9 to TRBJ1-1; 7 bases match TRBD1. V trimming: 5 bases; J trimming: 1 base; junction bases outside the gene matches: 7. Per the germline V gene, CDR1 is SEHNR and CDR2 is FQNEAQ (reference sequence). This CDR3 has 15 amino acids. The CDR3 nucleotides are TGTGCCAGCAGCCCCGGACAGGCGGGGAACACTGAAGCTTTCTTT. Residues: CASSPGQAGNTEAFF.

V gene TRBV7-9 combines with J gene TRBJ1-4; 7 positions match TRBD1. Germline CDR1 SEHNR, CDR2 FQNEAQ (reference sequence). Trimming cost V 5 bases and J 6 bases; bases outside gene matches: 6. The CDR3 is made up of 14 amino acids. CDR3 amino acids: CASSQEQGYEKLFF. The CDR3 DNA follows: TGTGCCAGCAGCCAAGAACAGGGGTATGAAAAACTGTTTTTT.

This clone was seen a single time. A far larger clone is one base from this, pointing to a likely read error. The sample has other DNA sequences that encode this CDR3 too. The chain uses TRBV5-6 and TRBJ2-5; D gene ambiguous. Between the trimmed V and J ends, which lost 2 bases and 2 bases, there was a span of 4 bases. Germline-derived CDR1 and CDR2 are SGHDT and YYEEEE. This CDR3 is built from 12 residues. In DNA form, the CDR3 reads TGTGCCAGCAGCTTTGTTCAAGAGACCCAGTACTTC. This sequence encodes CASSFVQETQYF. The full variable domain, completed using reference TRBV5-6 and TRBJ2-5, is DAGVTQSPTHLIKTRGQQVTLRCSPKSGHDTVSWYQQALGQGPQFIFQYYEEEERQRGNFPDRFSGHQFPNYSSELNVNALLLGDSALYLCASSFVQETQYFGPGTRLLVL.

The chain links TRBV30 to TRBJ2-5, with D possibly matching TRBD1 (5 bases). V dropped 2 bases and J dropped 2 bases, with 12 bases sitting between them. The CDR3 length is 14 residues. CDR1 GTSNPN and CDR2 SVGIG come from the germline V gene (reference sequence). The CDR3 reads CAWSRAGRQETQYF. Here the CDR3 DNA reads TGTGCCTGGAGTCGCGCAGGGCGGCAAGAGACCCAGTACTTC.

The rearrangement uses TRBV7-6 and TRBJ1-3, with 10 bases aligning to TRBD1. Trimming took 5 bases from V and 4 from J; bases not matched to a gene: 8. The CDR3 runs 16 residues. CDR1 and CDR2 from the germline V gene are SGHVS and FNYEAQ. The CDR3: CASSGYRDRGGNTIYF. CDR3 DNA: TGTGCCAGCAGCGGGTACCGGGACAGGGGAGGAAACACCATATATTTT. Complete variable domain (other parts from reference TRBV7-6 and TRBJ1-3): GAGVSQSPRYKVTKRGQDVALRCDPISGHVSLYWYRQALGQGPEFLTYFNYEAQQDKSGLPNDRFSAERPEGSISTLTIQRTEQRDSAMYRCASSGYRDRGGNTIYFGEGSWLTVV.

The rearrangement links TRBV4-3 to TRBJ1-4; tentative D call: TRBD1 (6 bases). Trimming stripped 2 bases from V and 4 bases from J, with 14 bases between. This CDR3 comprises 16 residues. Germline CDR1 is LGHNA and CDR2 is YSLEER. CDR3 loop: CASSQLGGGVNEKLFF. The CDR3 DNA follows: TGCGCCAGCAGCCAATTGGGGGGGGGCGTTAATGAAAAACTGTTTTTT.

The chain combines TRBV7-8 with TRBJ2-7, with TRBD2 matching 10 bases. The V segment lost 0 bases and the J segment 5 bases; nucleotides outside the gene matches: 7. The CDR3 runs to 16 residues. Germline V gives CDR1 SGHVS, CDR2 FQNEAQ. The CDR3 DNA reads as TGTGCCAGCAGCTTAGCAGAAGCGGGAGGGCCTAACGAGCAGTACTTC. This gives the protein CASSLAEAGGPNEQYF. The full variable domain, with the rest looked up from reference TRBV7-8 and TRBJ2-7, is GAGVSQSPRYKVAKRGQDVALRCDPISGHVSLFWYQQALGQGPEFLTYFQNEAQLDKSGLPSDRFFAERPEGSVSTLKIQRTQQEDSAVYLCASSLAEAGGPNEQYFGPGTRLTVT.

On this clone itself: In the same sample, other DNA sequences code for this CDR3. The rearrangement joins TRBV5-4 to TRBJ2-1; D not resolved. There are 15 residues in the CDR3. Trimming stripped 3 bases from V and 3 bases from J, with 13 bases between. Germline V lookup: CDR1 SGHNT, CDR2 YYREEE (reference sequence). The CDR3 region is CASSSRLADYNEQFF. The CDR3 region has the DNA TGTGCCAGCAGCTCACGACTGGCGGACTACAATGAGCAGTTCTTC.

The V and J genes are TRBV11-3 and TRBJ2-7; the D is unclear. The CDR3 sequence is 11 residues long. V lost 8 bases, J lost 2 bases, and 7 bases lay in between. CDR1 is SGHNT, CDR2 YENEEA, per germline. CDR3 protein: CASGNAYEQYF. The CDR3 bases are TGTGCCAGCGGGAATGCCTACGAGCAGTACTTC. Complete variable domain (other parts from reference TRBV11-3 and TRBJ2-7): EAGVVQSPRYKIIEKKQPVAFWCNPISGHNTLYWYLQNLGQGPELLIRYENEEAVDDSQLPKDRFSAERLKGVDSTLKIQPAELGDSAVYLCASGNAYEQYFGPGTRLTVT.